The 6 T cell receptor beta chains reported below all come from one sample, sequenced in a study of T cell clonality in common variable immunodeficiency. Assay used: immunoSEQ multiplex PCR; TCRdb lists only in-frame clones, some missing. The profile covers about 52,000 clones, none occurring a single time. The sequenced sample was peripheral blood mononuclear cells. The source of these receptors is a person aged 18 to 70 in good health.

This clone showed up just a few times. Read coverage stops 3 residues before the CDR3 terminus; the germline J gene supplies the remainder. V and J are TRBV30 and TRBJ2-3; 9 bases map to TRBD1. The CDR3 has 13 amino acids. The germline V gene has CDR1 GTSNPN and CDR2 SVGIG (reference sequence). CDR3 bases read: TGTGCCTGGAGTCCGGACAGGGGTCAGCCG. Its protein is CAWSPDRGQP. The whole CDR3 protein is CAWSPDRGQPQYF.

This clone was detected ten times or more. Sequence at one end of the junction differs from germline and may be a read error. The missing CDR3 end, 3 residues past where the read stops, is filled in from the germline J gene. The genes are TRBV7-7 and TRBJ2-1; D might be TRBD1 (5 bases). This CDR3 region has 13 residues. Per germline, CDR1 SSHAT and CDR2 FNYEAQ (reference sequence). The part of the CDR3 DNA that was read is TGTGCTAGCAGCTTAGGGGTTGCGGATGAG. Translation gives CASSLGVADE. The CDR3 reads in full as CASSLGVADEQFF.

Many counts were recorded for this clone. The read ends 3 residues before the CDR3 terminus; that terminus is restored from the germline J gene. The chain combines TRBV6-1 with TRBJ2-7; 10 bases line up with TRBD2. The CDR3 has 14 residues. CDR1 is MNHNS, CDR2 SASEGT, per germline. Trimming cost V 6 bases and J 4 bases; bases outside gene matches: 6. The DNA read from the CDR3 is TGTGCCAGCAGCGAAACTAGCGGGGCTTACGAG. Amino acids: CASSETSGAYE. The full CDR3 is CASSETSGAYEQYF.

This clone appeared many times. The missing CDR3 end, 3 residues past where the read stops, is filled in from the germline J gene. This sequence joins TRBV11-3 and TRBJ2-5, with D tentatively TRBD1 (6 bases). Germline V CDR1 and CDR2: SGHNT, YENEEA. The CDR3 is 14 residues long. Trimming took 1 base from V and 4 from J, leaving 10 bases between them. The CDR3 DNA, read in part, is TGTGCCAGCAGCTTAGGGGGACACACAGAGACC. It is translated as CASSLGGHTET. In full, the CDR3 reads CASSLGGHTETQYF.

A remark on this clone: The read ends 3 residues before the CDR3 terminus; that terminus is restored from the germline J gene. The chain recombines TRBV20-1 with TRBJ2-7; TRBD2 might be the D (5 bases). The CDR3 runs to 16 residues. In germline, CDR1 is DFQATT, CDR2 SNEGSKA (reference sequence). V was shortened by 6 bases and J by 4 bases, with 25 bases between the two germline ends. The CDR3 reads CSARRISANTLYEQYF. The CDR3 bases that were read are TGCAGTGCCAGGAGGATTAGCGCGAACACCCTTTACGAG.

This clone was counted many times. Read coverage stops 3 residues before the CDR3 terminus; the germline J gene supplies the remainder. This chain connects TRBV19 to TRBJ2-2, with 7 bases aligning to TRBD1. The ends lost 6 bases at V and 4 bases at J; junction bases unmatched: 14. Per the germline V gene, CDR1 is LNHDA and CDR2 is SQIVND (reference sequence). The CDR3 is 17 residues long. Incomplete CDR3 DNA: TGTGCCAGTAGCCCCGGTGGACAGGTTAGATCCACCGGGGAG. It translates to CASSPGGQVRSTGE. The entire CDR3 protein is CASSPGGQVRSTGELFF.